This T cell receptor beta chain was recovered during a study of blood T cell repertoires in COVID-19. At the level of the study: The United States, Italy and Spain were the sources of the acute and convalescent COVID-19 samples. From T cells, B-cell-depleted T cells, or PBMCs came the material, which was cDNA or gDNA.

Trimming cost V 3 bases and J 6 bases; bases outside gene matches: 6. The germline V gene has CDR1 MRHNA and CDR2 SNTAGT. The CDR3 loop spans 17 amino acids. As originally analysed: The assay estimated nucleated cells by amplifying reference gene primers. Here immunoSEQ multiplex PCR was the method, and the copy in TCRdb shows in-frame clones only, minus some. V, J and clone size derive from that table, while D and trimming were established from the DNA sequence. This table has about 160,000 clones, more than 65% appearing once. Sequencing was performed on peripheral blood. J is TRBJ2-1 and V is TRBV6-4, with 15 bases matching TRBD2. The sequence was obtained from a woman of 80 years or more with active or convalescent COVID-19. The chain's CDR3 is CASSEARTSGRVNEQFF. CDR3 sequence (DNA): TGTGCCAGCAGTGAGGCGCGGACTAGCGGGAGGGTCAATGAGCAGTTCTTC.